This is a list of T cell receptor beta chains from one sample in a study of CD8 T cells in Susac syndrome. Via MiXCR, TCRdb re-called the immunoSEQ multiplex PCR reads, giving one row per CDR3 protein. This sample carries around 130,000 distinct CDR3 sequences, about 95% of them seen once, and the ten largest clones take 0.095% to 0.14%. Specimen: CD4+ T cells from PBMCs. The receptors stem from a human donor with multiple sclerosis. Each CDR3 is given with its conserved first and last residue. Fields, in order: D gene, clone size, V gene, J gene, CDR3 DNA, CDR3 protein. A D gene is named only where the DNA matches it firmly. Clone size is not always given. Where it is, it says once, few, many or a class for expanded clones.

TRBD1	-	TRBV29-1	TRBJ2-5	TGCAGCATTCCAGGGGGCGCCGAGACCCAGTACTTC	CSIPGGAETQYF
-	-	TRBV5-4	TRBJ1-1	TGTGCCAGCAGCTTAGGCGGGGGCCGGACTGAAGCTTTCTTT	CASSLGGGRTEAFF
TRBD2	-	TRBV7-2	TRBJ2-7	TGTGCCAGCAGCCGCGACCGGCGGGGGGGAGGAGAGCAGTACTTC	CASSRDRRGGGEQYF
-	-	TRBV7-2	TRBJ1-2	TGTGCCAGCAGCTCCCGGGCCTACTATGGCTACACCTTC	CASSSRAYYGYTF
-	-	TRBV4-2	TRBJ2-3	TGTGCCAGCAGCCCGAGGGACAAGAGGGGTCGGGCAGATACGCAGTATTTT	CASSPRDKRGRADTQYF
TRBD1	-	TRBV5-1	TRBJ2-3	TGCGCCAGCAGCACCACGACGACAGGGGACACAGATACGCAGTATTTT	CASSTTTTGDTDTQYF
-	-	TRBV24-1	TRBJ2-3	TGTGCCACCAGTGATGATGTCACAGATACGCAGTATTTT	CATSDDVTDTQYF
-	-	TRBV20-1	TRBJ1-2	TGCAGTGCTAGGGTTCAGGGAAGAGGCTACACCTTC	CSARVQGRGYTF
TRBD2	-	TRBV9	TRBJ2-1	TGTGCCAGCAGCCCTGCGACGGGAGGGACCGGTGAGCAGTTCTTC	CASSPATGGTGEQFF
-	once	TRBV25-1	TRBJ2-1	TGTGCCAGCAGGGGCGGTACCAATGAGCAGTTCTTC	CASRGGTNEQFF
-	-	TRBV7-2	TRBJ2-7	TGTGCCAGCAGCCTTGACGCGGGTAACTACGAGCAGTACTTC	CASSLDAGNYEQYF
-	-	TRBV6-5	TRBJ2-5	TGTGCCAGCAGTTACTCGTCTGGGCAAAGGGAGACCCAGTACTTC	CASSYSSGQRETQYF
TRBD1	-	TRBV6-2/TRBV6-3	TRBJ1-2	TGTGCCAGCAGTTACTCGGACAGGGGATCAGGCGGCTACACCTTC	CASSYSDRGSGGYTF
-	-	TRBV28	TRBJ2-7	TGTGCCAGCAGCTCCCGACGTTGGGGCGAGCAGTACTTC	CASSSRRWGEQYF
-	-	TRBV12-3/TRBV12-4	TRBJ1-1	TGTGCCAGCAGTTCCTCAGGGATGAGCACTGAAGCTTTCTTT	CASSSSGMSTEAFF
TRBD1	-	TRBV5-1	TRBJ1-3	TGCGCCAGCGGAGAGGGACAGAACTCTGGAAACACCATATATTTT	CASGEGQNSGNTIYF
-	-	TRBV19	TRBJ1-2	TGTGCCAGTAGTAAGAGCAGGGAAAGGAGCAGCTATGGCTACACCTTC	CASSKSRERSSYGYTF
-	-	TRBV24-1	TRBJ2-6	TGTGCCACCAGTGATCCCGGGAGAGCCTCTGGGGCCAACGTCCTGACTTTC	CATSDPGRASGANVLTF
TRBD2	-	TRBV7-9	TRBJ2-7	TGTGCCAGCAGCTTACCCGAGGGGAGGGCCCACGAGCAGTACTTC	CASSLPEGRAHEQYF
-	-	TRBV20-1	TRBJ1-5	TGCAGTGCAAAGCTCCGTTACGGGGGGCGTATATACAATCAGCCCCAGCATTTT	CSAKLRYGGRIYNQPQHF
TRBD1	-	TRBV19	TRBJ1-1	TGTGCCAGTAGACCTACAGGGGCGTCTGAAGCTTTCTTT	CASRPTGASEAFF
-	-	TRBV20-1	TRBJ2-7	TGCAGTGCTAGAGAAAGGGCGGATTCCTACGAGCAGTACTTC	CSARERADSYEQYF
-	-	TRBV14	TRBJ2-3	TGTGCCAGCAGCCAAGATCTTATCGCAGATACGCAGTATTTT	CASSQDLIADTQYF
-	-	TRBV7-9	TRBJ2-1	TGTGCCAGCCAAGAAACCAGGGTAGATGAGCAGTTCTTC	CASQETRVDEQFF
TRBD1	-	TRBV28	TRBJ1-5	TGTGCCACCTGGACAGGGAATCAGCCCCAGCATTTT	CATWTGNQPQHF
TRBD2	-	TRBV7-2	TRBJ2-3	TGTGCCAGCAGCTCCCCTCGGACTAGCGGGGGGCGGGATACGCAGTATTTT	CASSSPRTSGGRDTQYF